This T cell receptor (beta chain) derives from a study of CD8 T cells in ankylosing spondylitis. TCRdb reprocessed the 5' RACE reads via MiXCR and lists one record per CDR3 protein. Here the sample spans some 120,000 distinct CDR3 sequences, around 15% being singletons. This clonotype has at least ten counts. CDR3 size: 13 residues. Germline V gives CDR1 SGHTA, CDR2 FQGTGA. Trimming left V 0 bases short and J 7 bases short, with 9 bases between. This rearrangement joins TRBV7-3 to TRBJ1-1; D call uncertain. Material: blood, either unsorted or a sorted T cell fraction (not recorded which). This receptor was obtained from a female donor with ankylosing spondylitis or in good health (not recorded which). This chain's CDR3 is CASSLTAKGEAFF. For the CDR3, the DNA is TGTGCCAGCAGCTTAACGGCGAAGGGTGAAGCTTTCTTT.